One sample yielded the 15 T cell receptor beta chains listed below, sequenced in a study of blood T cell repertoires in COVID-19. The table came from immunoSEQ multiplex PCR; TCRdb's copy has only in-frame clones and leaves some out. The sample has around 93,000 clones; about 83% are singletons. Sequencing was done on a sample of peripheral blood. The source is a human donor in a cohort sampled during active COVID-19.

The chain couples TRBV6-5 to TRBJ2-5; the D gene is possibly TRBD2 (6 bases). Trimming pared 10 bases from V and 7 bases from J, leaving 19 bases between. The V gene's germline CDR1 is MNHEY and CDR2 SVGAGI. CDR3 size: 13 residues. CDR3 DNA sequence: TGTGCCACCCAGAAGCCTAGCGCGGGGACCCAGTACTTC. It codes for CATQKPSAGTQYF.

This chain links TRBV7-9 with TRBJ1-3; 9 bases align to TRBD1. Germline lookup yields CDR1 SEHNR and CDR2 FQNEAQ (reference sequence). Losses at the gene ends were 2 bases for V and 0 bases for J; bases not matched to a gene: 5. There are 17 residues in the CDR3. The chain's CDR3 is CASSLPGTGSSGNTIYF. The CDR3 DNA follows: TGTGCCAGCAGCTTACCGGGGACAGGGAGCTCTGGAAACACCATATATTTT.

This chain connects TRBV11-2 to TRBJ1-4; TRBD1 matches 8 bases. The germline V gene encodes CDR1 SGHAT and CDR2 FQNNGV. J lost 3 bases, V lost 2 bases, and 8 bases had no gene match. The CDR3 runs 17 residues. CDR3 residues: CASSLLGRGHANEKLFF. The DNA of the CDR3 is TGTGCCAGCAGCTTATTAGGCAGGGGGCATGCTAATGAAAAACTGTTTTTT.

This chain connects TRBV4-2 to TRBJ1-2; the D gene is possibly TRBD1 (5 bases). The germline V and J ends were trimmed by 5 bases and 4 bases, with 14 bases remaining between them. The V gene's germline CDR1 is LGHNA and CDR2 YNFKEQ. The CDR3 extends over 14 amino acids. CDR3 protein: CASSATVSSYGYTF. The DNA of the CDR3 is TGTGCCAGCAGCGCGACAGTGTCCTCCTATGGCTACACCTTC.

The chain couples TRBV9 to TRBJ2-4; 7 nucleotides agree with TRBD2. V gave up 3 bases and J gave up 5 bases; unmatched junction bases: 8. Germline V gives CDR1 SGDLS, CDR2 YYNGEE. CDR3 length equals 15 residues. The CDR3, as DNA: TGTGCCAGCAGCGCGGGAGGTTTGGGCCAAAACATTCAGTACTTC. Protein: CASSAGGLGQNIQYF.

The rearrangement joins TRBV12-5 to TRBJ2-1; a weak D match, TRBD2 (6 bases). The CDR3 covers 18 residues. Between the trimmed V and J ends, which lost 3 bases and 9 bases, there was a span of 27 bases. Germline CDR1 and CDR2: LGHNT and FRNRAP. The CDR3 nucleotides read TGTGCTAGTGGTTTCTATCCGGAGGATCGGGACTCCTTACTTGAGCAGTTCTTC. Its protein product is CASGFYPEDRDSLLEQFF.

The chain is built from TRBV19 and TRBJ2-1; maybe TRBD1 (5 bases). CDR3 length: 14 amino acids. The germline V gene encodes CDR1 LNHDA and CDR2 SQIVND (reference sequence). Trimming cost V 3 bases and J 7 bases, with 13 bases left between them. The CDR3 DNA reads TGTGCCAGTAGTATTATGGAGACAGCGAATGAGCAGTTCTTC. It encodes CASSIMETANEQFF.

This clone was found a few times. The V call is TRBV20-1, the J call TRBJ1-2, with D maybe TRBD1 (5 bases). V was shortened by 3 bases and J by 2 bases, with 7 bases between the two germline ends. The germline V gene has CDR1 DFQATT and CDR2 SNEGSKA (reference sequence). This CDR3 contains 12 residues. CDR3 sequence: CSASSGNYGYTF. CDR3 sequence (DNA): TGCAGTGCTAGTTCAGGGAACTATGGCTACACCTTC.

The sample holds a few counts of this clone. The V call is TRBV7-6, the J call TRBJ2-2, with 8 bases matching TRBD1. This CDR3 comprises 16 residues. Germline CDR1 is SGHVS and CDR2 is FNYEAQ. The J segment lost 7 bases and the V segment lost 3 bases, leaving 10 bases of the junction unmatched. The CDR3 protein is CASSLGSGGFGGELFF. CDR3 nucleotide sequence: TGTGCCAGCAGCTTGGGGTCAGGGGGCTTCGGCGGGGAGCTGTTTTTT. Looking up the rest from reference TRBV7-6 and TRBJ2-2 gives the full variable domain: GAGVSQSPRYKVTKRGQDVALRCDPISGHVSLYWYRQALGQGPEFLTYFNYEAQQDKSGLPNDRFSAERPEGSISTLTIQRTEQRDSAMYRCASSLGSGGFGGELFFGEGSRLTVL.

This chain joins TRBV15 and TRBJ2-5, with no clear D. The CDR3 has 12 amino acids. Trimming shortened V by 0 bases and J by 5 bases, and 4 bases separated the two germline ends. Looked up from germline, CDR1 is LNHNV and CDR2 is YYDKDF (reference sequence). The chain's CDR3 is CATSREAETQYF. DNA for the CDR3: TGTGCCACCAGCAGAGAAGCGGAGACCCAGTACTTC.

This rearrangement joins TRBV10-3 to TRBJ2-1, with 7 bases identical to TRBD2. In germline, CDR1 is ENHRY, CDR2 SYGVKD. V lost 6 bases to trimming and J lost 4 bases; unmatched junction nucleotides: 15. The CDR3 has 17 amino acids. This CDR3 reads CAIRSTPRGGRYNEQFF. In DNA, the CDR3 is TGTGCCATCAGATCAACCCCAAGGGGAGGGAGGTACAATGAGCAGTTCTTC.

The DNA for the CDR3 is TGCGCCAGCAGCCATATACTAGCTCGGGGCGACGAGCAGTACTTC. This sequence encodes CASSHILARGDEQYF. This sequence joins TRBV4-1 and TRBJ2-7; perhaps TRBD2 as D (6 bases). This CDR3 contains 15 residues. V lost 3 bases and J lost 5, with 17 bases in between. From germline, CDR1 is MGHRA and CDR2 YSYEKL.

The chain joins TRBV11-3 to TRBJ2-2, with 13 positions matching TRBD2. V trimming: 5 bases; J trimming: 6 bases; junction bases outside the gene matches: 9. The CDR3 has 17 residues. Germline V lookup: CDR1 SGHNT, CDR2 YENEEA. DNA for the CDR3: TGTGCCAGCAGCCGACGAACTAGCGGGAGGGGTCCCGGGGAGCTGTTTTTT. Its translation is CASSRRTSGRGPGELFF.

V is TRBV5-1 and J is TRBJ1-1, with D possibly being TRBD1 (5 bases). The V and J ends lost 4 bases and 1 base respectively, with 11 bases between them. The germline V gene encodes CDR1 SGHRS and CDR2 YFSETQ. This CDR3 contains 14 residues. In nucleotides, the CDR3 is TGCGCCAGCAGCGCTCTGGGGCGGAACACTGAAGCTTTCTTT. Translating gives CASSALGRNTEAFF. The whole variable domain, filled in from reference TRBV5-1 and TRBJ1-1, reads KAGVTQTPRYLIKTRGQQVTLSCSPISGHRSVSWYQQTPGQGLQFLFEYFSETQRNKGNFPGRFSGRQFSNSRSEMNVSTLELGDSALYLCASSALGRNTEAFFGQGTRLTVV.

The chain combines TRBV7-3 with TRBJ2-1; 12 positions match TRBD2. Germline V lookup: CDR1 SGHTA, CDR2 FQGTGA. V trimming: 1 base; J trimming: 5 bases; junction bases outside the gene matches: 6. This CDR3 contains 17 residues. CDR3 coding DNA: TGTGCCAGCAGCTTAAAACCTCTAGCGGGAGGGGACAATGAGCAGTTCTTC. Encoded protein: CASSLKPLAGGDNEQFF.